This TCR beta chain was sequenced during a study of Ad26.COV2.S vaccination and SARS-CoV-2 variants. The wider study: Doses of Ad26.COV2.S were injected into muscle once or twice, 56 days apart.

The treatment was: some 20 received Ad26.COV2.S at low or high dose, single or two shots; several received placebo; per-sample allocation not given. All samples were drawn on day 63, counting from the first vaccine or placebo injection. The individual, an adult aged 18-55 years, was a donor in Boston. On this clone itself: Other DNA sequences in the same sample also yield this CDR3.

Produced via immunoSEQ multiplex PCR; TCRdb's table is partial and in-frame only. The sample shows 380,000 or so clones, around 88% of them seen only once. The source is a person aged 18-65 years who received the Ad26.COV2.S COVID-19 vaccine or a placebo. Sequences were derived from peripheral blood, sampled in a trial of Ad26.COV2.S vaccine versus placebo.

The chain's CDR3 is CATRGGNTEAFF. The DNA for the CDR3 is TGTGCCACTCGGGGGGGAAACACTGAAGCTTTCTTT. V gene TRBV24-1 combines with J gene TRBJ1-1; D might be TRBD1 (5 bases). V was shortened by 10 bases and J by 2 bases, with 10 bases between the two germline ends. The CDR3 extends over 12 amino acids. Germline CDR1 is KGHDR and CDR2 is SFDVKD.